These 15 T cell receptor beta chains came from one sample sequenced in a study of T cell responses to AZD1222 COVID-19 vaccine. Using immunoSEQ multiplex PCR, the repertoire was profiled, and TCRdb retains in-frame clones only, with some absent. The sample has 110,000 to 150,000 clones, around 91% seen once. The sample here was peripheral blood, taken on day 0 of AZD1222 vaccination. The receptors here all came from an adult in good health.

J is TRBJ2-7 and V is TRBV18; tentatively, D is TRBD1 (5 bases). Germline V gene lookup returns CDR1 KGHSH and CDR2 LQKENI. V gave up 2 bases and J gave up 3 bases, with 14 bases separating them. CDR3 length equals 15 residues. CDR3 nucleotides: TGTGCCAGCTCACCATCCCAGGGCTATGGCTACGAGCAGTACTTC. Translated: CASSPSQGYGYEQYF.

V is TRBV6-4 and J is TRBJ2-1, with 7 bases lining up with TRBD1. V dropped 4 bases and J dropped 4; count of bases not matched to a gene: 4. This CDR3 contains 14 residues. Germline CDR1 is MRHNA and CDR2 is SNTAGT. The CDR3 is CASSAGTDYNEQFF. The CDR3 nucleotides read TGTGCCAGCAGTGCCGGGACAGATTACAATGAGCAGTTCTTC.

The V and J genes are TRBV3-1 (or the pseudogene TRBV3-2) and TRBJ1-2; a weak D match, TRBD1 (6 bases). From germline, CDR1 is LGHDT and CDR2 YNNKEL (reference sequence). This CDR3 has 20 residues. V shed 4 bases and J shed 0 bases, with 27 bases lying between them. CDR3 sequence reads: CASSPGRGAPPLLANYGYTF. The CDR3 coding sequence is TGTGCCAGCAGCCCGGGTCGGGGGGCGCCGCCCCTATTAGCTAACTATGGCTACACCTTC.

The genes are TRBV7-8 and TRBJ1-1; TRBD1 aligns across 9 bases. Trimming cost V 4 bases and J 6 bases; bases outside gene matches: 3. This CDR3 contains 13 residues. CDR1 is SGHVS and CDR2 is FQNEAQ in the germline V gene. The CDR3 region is CASSSRQGAEAFF. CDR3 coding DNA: TGTGCCAGCAGCTCTAGACAGGGGGCTGAAGCTTTCTTT. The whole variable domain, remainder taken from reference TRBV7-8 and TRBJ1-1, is GAGVSQSPRYKVAKRGQDVALRCDPISGHVSLFWYQQALGQGPEFLTYFQNEAQLDKSGLPSDRFFAERPEGSVSTLKIQRTQQEDSAVYLCASSSRQGAEAFFGQGTRLTVV.

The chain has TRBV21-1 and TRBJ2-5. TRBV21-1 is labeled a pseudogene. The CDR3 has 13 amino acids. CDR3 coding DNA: TGTGCCAGCAGCAAAGAAGGGCAAGAGACCCAGTACTTC. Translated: CASSKEGQETQYF.

The CDR3 DNA reads TGTGCCATCAGTGAGATTACCCCGGGACTAGCGGGGGACAATGAGCAGTTCTTC. Its translation: CAISEITPGLAGDNEQFF. This sequence joins TRBV10-3 and TRBJ2-1; the match to TRBD2 covers 14 bases. V gave up 2 bases and J gave up 5 bases; unmatched junction bases: 8. Per germline, CDR1 ENHRY and CDR2 SYGVKD. This CDR3 comprises 18 residues.

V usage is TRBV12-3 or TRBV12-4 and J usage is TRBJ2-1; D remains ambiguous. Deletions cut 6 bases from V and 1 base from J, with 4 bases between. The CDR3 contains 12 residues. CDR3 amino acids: CASRRSYNEQFF. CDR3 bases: TGTGCCAGCAGGCGGTCCTACAATGAGCAGTTCTTC.

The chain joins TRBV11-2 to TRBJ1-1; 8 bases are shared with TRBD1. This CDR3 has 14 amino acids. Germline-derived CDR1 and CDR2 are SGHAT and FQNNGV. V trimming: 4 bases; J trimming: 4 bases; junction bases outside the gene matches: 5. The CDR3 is CASSSTGARTEAFF. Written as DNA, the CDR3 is TGTGCCAGCAGCTCGACAGGGGCGCGCACTGAAGCTTTCTTT.

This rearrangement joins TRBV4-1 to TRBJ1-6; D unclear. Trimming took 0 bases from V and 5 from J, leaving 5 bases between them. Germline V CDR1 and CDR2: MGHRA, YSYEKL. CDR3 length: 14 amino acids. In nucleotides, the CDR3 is TGCGCCAGCAGCCAAGATAGGGATAATTCACCCCTCCACTTT. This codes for CASSQDRDNSPLHF.

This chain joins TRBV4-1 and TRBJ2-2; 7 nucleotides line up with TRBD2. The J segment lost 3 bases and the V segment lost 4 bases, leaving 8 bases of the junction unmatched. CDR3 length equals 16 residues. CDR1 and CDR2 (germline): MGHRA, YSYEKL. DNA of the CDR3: TGCGCCAGCAGCCCCCTAGGGGAGGGCGACACCGGGGAGCTGTTTTTT. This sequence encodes CASSPLGEGDTGELFF.

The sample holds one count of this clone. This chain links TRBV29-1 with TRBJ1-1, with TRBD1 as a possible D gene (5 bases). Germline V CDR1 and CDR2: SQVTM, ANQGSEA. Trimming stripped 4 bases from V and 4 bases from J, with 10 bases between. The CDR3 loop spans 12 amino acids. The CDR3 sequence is CSVGRGSTEAFF. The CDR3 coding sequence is TGCAGCGTTGGTCGGGGGTCCACTGAAGCTTTCTTT.

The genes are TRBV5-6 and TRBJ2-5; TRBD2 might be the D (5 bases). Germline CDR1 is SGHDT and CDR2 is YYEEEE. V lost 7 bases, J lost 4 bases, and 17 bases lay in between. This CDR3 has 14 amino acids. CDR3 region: CASLRWRSPETQYF. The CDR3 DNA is TGTGCCAGCCTCCGGTGGAGGTCCCCAGAGACCCAGTACTTC.

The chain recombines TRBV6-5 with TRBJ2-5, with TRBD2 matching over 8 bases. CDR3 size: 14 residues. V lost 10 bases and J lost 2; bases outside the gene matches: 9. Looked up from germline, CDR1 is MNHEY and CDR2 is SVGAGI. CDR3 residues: CANQSGSWQETQYF. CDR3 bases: TGTGCCAACCAAAGCGGGAGCTGGCAAGAGACCCAGTACTTC.

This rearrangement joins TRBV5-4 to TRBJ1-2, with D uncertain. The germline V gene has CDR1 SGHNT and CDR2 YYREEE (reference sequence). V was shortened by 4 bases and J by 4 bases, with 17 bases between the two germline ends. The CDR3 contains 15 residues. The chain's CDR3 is CASSPSPPAGYGYTF. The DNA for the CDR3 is TGTGCCAGCAGCCCCTCACCGCCCGCTGGCTATGGCTACACCTTC.

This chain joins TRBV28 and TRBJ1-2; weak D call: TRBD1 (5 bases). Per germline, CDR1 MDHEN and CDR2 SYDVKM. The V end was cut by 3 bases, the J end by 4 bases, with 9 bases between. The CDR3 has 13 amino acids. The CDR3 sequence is CASSFGTLYGYTF. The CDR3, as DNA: TGTGCCAGCAGTTTCGGGACCCTCTATGGCTACACCTTC.